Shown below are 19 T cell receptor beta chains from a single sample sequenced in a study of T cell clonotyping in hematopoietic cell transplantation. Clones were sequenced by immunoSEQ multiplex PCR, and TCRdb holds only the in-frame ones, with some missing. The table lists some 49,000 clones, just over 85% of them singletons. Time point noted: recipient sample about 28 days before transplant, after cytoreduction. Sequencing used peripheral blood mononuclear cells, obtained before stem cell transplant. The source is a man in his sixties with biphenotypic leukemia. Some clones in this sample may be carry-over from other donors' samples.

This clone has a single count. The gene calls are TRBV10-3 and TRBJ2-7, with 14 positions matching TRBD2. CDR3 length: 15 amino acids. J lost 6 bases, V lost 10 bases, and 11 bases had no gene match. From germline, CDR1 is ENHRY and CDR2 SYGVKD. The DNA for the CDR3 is TGTGCCACTGCATTGGGACTAGCGGGAGATCGCGAGCAGTACTTC. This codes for CATALGLAGDREQYF.

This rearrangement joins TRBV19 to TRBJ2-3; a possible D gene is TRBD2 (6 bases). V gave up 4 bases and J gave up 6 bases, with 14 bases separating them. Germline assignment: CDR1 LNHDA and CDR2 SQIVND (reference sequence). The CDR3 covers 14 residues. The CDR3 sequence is CASSTRLGADTQYF. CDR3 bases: TGTGCCAGTAGTACAAGACTAGGGGCGGATACGCAGTATTTT.

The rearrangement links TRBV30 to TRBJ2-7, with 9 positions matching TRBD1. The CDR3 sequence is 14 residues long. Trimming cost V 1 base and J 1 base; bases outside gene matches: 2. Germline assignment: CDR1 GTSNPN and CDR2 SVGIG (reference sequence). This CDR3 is CAWSAGTGSYEQYF. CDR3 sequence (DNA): TGTGCCTGGAGTGCCGGGACAGGGTCCTACGAGCAGTACTTC.

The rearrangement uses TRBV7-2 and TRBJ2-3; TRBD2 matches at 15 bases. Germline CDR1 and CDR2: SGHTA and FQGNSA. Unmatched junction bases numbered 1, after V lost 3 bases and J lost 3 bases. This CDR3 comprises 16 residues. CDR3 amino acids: CASSLGLAGGTDTQYF. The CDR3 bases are TGTGCCAGCAGCTTGGGACTAGCGGGAGGAACAGATACGCAGTATTTT. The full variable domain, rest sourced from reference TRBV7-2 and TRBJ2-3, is GAGVSQSPSNKVTEKGKDVELRCDPISGHTALYWYRQSLGQGLEFLIYFQGNSAPDKSGLPSDRFSAERTGGSVSTLTIQRTQQEDSAVYLCASSLGLAGGTDTQYFGPGTRLTVL.

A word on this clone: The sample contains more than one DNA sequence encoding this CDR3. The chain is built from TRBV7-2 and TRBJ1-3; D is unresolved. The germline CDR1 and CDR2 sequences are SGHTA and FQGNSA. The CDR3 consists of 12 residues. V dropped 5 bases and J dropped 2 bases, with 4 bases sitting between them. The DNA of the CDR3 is TGTGCCAGCAGCAGGGCTGGAAACACCATATATTTT. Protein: CASSRAGNTIYF.

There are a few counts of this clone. The CDR3: CSVGASYEQYF. The CDR3 coding sequence is TGCAGCGTGGGAGCCTCCTACGAGCAGTACTTC. The rearrangement uses TRBV29-1 and TRBJ2-7, with D possibly TRBD2 on 5 matching bases. In germline, CDR1 is SQVTM, CDR2 ANQGSEA. The length of the CDR3 is 11 residues. Deletions cut 6 bases from V and 0 bases from J, with 6 bases between.

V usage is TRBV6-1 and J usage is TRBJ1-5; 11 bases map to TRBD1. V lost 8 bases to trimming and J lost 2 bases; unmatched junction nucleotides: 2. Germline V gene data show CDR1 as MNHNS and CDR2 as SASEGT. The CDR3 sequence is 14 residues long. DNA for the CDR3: TGTGCCAGCGGGGGACAGGGGGGCAATCAGCCCCAGCATTTT. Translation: CASGGQGGNQPQHF.

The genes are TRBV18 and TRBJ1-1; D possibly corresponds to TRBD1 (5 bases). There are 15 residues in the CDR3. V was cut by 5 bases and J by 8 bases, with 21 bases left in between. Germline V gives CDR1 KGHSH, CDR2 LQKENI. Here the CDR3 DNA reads TGTGCCAGCTCAGCTTACAGGTTCCCCCAGGCCGAAGCTTTCTTT. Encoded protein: CASSAYRFPQAEAFF.

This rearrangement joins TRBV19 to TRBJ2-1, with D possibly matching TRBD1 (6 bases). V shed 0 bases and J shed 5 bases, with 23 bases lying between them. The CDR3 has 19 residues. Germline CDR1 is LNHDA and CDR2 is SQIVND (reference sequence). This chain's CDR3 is CASSIDPRRRAGVDNEQFF. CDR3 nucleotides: TGTGCCAGTAGTATAGATCCCCGTCGCAGGGCAGGGGTTGACAATGAGCAGTTCTTC.

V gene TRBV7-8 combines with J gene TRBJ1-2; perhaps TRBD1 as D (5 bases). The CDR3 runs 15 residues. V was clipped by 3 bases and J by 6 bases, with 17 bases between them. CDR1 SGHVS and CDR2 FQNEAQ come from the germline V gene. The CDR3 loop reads CASSFLRTQGDGYTF. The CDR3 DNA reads TGTGCCAGCAGCTTTTTGAGGACCCAGGGCGATGGCTACACCTTC.

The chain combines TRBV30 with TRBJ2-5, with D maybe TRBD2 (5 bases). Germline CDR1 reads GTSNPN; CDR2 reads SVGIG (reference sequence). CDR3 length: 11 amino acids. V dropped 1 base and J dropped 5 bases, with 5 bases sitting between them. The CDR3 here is CAWSGGETQYF. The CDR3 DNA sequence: TGTGCCTGGAGTGGAGGGGAGACCCAGTACTTC.

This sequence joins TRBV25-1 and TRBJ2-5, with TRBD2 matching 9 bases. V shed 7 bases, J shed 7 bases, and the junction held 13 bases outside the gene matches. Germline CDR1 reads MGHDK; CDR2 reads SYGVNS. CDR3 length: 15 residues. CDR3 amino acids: CASTRLAGPPGTQYF. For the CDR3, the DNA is TGTGCCAGCACGCGTCTAGCGGGACCTCCAGGGACCCAGTACTTC.

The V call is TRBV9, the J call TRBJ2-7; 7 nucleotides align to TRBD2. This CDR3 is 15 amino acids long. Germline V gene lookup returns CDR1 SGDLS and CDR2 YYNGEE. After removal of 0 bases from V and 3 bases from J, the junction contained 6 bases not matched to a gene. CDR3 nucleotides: TGTGCCAGCAGCGTAGGGGCGGGAGCTGTCTACGAGCAGTACTTC. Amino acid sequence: CASSVGAGAVYEQYF.

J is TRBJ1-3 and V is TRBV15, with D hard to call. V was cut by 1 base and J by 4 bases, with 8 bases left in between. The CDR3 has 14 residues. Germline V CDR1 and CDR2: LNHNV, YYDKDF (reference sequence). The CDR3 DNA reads TGTGCCACCAGCAGAGTCGGGAACGGAAACACCATATATTTT. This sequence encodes CATSRVGNGNTIYF. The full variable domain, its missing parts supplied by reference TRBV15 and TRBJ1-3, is DAMVIQNPRYQVTQFGKPVTLSCSQTLNHNVMYWYQQKSSQAPKLLFHYYDKDFNNEADTPDNFQSRRPNTSFCFLDIRSPGLGDTAMYLCATSRVGNGNTIYFGEGSWLTVV.

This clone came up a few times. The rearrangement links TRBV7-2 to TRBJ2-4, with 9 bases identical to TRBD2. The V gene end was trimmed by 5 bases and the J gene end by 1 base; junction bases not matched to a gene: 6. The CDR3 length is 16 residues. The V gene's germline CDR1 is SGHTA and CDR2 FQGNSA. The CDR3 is CASSPQREAAKNIQYF. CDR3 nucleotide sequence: TGTGCCAGCAGCCCACAGCGGGAGGCGGCCAAAAACATTCAGTACTTC. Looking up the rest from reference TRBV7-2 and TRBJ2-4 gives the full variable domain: GAGVSQSPSNKVTEKGKDVELRCDPISGHTALYWYRQSLGQGLEFLIYFQGNSAPDKSGLPSDRFSAERTGGSVSTLTIQRTQQEDSAVYLCASSPQREAAKNIQYFGAGTRLSVL.

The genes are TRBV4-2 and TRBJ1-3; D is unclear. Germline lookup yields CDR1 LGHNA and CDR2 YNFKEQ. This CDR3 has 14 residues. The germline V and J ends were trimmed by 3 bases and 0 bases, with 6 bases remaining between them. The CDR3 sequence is CASSHAGSGNTIYF. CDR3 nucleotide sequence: TGTGCCAGCAGCCACGCGGGCTCTGGAAACACCATATATTTT.

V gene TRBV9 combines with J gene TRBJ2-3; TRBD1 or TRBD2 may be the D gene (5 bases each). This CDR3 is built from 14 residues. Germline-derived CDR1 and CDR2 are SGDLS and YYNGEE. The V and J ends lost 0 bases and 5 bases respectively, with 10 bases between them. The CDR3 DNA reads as TGTGCCAGCAGCGTAGAAGGGGCGGGAGATACGCAGTATTTT. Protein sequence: CASSVEGAGDTQYF.

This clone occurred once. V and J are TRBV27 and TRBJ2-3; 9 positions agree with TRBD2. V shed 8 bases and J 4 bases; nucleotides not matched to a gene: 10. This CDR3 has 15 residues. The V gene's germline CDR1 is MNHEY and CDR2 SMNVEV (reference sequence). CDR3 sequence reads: CASSLGLAVSDTQYF. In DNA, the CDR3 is TGTGCCAGCTCCCTGGGACTAGCAGTCTCAGATACGCAGTATTTT.

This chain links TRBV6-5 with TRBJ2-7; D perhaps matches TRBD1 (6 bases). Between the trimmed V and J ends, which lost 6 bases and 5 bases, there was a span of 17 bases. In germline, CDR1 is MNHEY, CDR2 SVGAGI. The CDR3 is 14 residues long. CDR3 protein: CASRIIQGSDEQYF. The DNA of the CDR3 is TGTGCCAGCAGAATAATACAGGGTTCCGACGAGCAGTACTTC.